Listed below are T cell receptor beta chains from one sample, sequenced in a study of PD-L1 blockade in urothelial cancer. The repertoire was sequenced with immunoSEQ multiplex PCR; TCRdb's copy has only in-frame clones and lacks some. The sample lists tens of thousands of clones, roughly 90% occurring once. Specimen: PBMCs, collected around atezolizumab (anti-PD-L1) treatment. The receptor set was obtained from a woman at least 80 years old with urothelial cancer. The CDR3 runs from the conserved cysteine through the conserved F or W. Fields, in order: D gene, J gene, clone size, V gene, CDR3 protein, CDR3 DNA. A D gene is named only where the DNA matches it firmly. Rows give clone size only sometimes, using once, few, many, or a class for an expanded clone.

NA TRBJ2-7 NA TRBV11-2 CASSLAAKGSYEQYF TGTGCCAGCAGCTTAGCTGCGAAGGGGTCCTACGAGCAGTACTTC
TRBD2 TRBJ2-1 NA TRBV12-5 CASGLAGASYNEQFF TGTGCTAGTGGTTTAGCGGGAGCCTCCTACAATGAGCAGTTCTTC
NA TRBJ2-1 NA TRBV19 CASSPTGTRNEQFF TGTGCCAGTAGTCCGACCGGGACTCGCAATGAGCAGTTCTTC
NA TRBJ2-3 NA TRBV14 CASSDPSESTDTQYF TGTGCCAGCAGCGATCCTAGCGAGAGCACAGATACGCAGTATTTT
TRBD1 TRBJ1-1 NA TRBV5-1 CASSSGQGWGNTEAFF TGCGCCAGCAGCTCCGGACAGGGATGGGGGAACACTGAAGCTTTCTTT
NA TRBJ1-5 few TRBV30 CAWREGSNQPQHF TGTGCCTGGAGGGAGGGGAGCAATCAGCCCCAGCATTTT
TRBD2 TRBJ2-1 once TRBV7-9 CASSSTSGSWNEQFF TGTGCCAGCAGCTCCACTAGCGGGAGCTGGAATGAGCAGTTCTTC
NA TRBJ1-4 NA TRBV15 CATSSRHINEKLFF TGTGCCACCAGCAGCCGACATATTAATGAAAAACTGTTTTTT
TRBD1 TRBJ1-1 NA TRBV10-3 CAINSDRDQAFF TGTGCCATCAATTCCGACAGGGATCAAGCTTTCTTT
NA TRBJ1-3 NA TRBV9 CASSVAGAGNTIYF TGTGCCAGCAGCGTAGCAGGGGCCGGAAACACCATATATTTT
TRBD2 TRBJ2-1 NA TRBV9 CASSPEGLAGYGEQFF TGTGCCAGCAGCCCTGAGGGACTAGCGGGATATGGTGAGCAGTTCTTC
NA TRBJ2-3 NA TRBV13 CASSDSALMWTQYF TGTGCCAGCAGCGACAGCGCCTTAATGTGGACGCAGTATTTT
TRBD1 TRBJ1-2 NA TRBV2 CASSTGTNYGYTF TGTGCCAGCTCGACAGGGACTAACTATGGCTACACCTTC
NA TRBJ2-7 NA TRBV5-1 CASSLGFRYEQYF TGCGCCAGCAGCCTGGGGTTCAGGTACGAGCAGTACTTC
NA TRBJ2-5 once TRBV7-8 CASSLASGNRQETQYF TGTGCCAGCAGCTTAGCTAGCGGTAATCGCCAAGAGACCCAGTACTTC
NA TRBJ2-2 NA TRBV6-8 CATEEGRVGELFF TGTGCCACCGAGGAGGGTAGGGTCGGGGAGCTGTTTTTT
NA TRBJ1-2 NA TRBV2 CASSEARPQGSYGGYTF TGTGCCAGCAGTGAAGCGCGGCCTCAGGGCTCCTATGGTGGCTACACCTTC
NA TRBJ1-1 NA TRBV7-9 CASSLEKAQQAFF TGTGCCAGCAGCTTAGAGAAAGCACAGCAAGCTTTCTTT
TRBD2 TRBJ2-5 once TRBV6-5 CASSLQGGRQETQYF TGTGCCAGCAGCCTCCAGGGAGGGAGACAAGAGACCCAGTACTTC
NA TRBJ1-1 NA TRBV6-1 CASRPLGSAEAFF TGTGCCAGCAGGCCCCTGGGTAGCGCTGAAGCTTTCTTT
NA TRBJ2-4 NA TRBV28 CASSLQGSKNIQYF TGTGCCAGCAGTTTACAGGGGTCCAAAAACATTCAGTACTTC
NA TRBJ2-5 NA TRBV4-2 CASSQAGAGETQYF TGTGCCAGCAGCCAAGCAGGGGCGGGAGAGACCCAGTACTTC
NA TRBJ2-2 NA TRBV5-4 CASSLDRGGELFF TGTGCCAGCAGCTTAGACCGAGGGGGGGAGCTGTTTTTT
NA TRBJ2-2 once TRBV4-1 CASSQEGSGFTGELFF TGCGCCAGCAGCCAAGAGGGATCGGGGTTCACCGGGGAGCTGTTTTTT
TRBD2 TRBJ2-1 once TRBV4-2 CASSAAGRSNNEQFF TGTGCCAGCAGTGCAGCGGGACGAAGTAACAATGAGCAGTTCTTC
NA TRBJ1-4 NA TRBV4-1 CASSQEVIGETTNEKLFF TGCGCCAGCAGCCAAGAAGTTATAGGGGAAACTACAAATGAAAAACTGTTTTTT
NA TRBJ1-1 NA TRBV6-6 CASTSGEGRKAFF TGTGCCAGCACCTCGGGGGAGGGGCGGAAGGCTTTCTTT
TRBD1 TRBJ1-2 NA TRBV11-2 CASTGQGARGYTF TGTGCCAGCACGGGACAGGGGGCGCGAGGCTACACCTTC
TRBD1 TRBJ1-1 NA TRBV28 CASTSRPGQGNTEAFF TGTGCCAGCACCAGCCGGCCAGGACAGGGGAACACTGAAGCTTTCTTT
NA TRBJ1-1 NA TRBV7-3 CASSSSSQTGRAFF TGTGCCAGCAGCTCATCCAGTCAGACGGGAAGAGCTTTCTTT
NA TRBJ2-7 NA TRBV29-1 CSVETGSSYEQYF TGCAGCGTTGAAACAGGGAGCTCCTACGAGCAGTACTTC
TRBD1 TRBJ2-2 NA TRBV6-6 CASSQLQGTGELFF TGTGCCAGCAGCCAATTACAGGGGACCGGGGAGCTGTTTTTT